This T cell receptor beta chain was sequenced during a study of shared clonotypes between healthy human individuals. Points from the study as a whole: Shared clonotypes across all four donors exceeded non-shared ones in generation probability.

Sequencing was performed with immunoSEQ multiplex PCR; in TCRdb, only in-frame clones are kept and a portion is missing. The table records roughly 1.4 million clones, around 98.5% of them present only once. Details on this clone: Its target is not known.

The sequence was obtained from a man aged 25 to 45 in good health. The sample taken for sequencing was naive CD4+ T cells sorted from blood. Subset of the sample: CD45RA+ positively selected.

The CDR3 nucleotides are TGTGCCAGCAGTCCCCTCTTCGTAACGCAGTATTTT. This gives the protein CASSPLFVTQYF. The chain links TRBV28 to TRBJ2-3; no firm D call. V was pared by 5 bases and J by 9 bases, with 12 bases between. Germline lookup yields CDR1 MDHEN and CDR2 SYDVKM. The CDR3 totals 12 residues.